The 23 T cell receptor beta chains given below trace back to one sample, sequenced in a study of T-cell reconstitution after alpha-beta-depleted transplantation in children. Preparation of the TCRbeta library used unique molecular identifiers. TCRdb reprocessed the PCR reads with MiXCR, giving one entry per CDR3 protein. The table shows hundreds of thousands of distinct CDR3 sequences, with approximately 24% occurring only once. Sequenced material: PBMCs, mostly from graft donor cells, taken 360 days after TCRalphabeta/CD19-depleted stem cell transplant. These receptors originate from a female patient aged 2-9 years who had a stem cell transplant for congenital amegakaryocytic thrombocytopenia, so the T cells may come from the graft donor.

This clonotype was picked up a small number of times. The chain couples TRBV4-1 to TRBJ2-1; D uncertain. Germline CDR1 reads MGHRA; CDR2 reads YSYEKL. Trimming pared 1 base from V and 5 bases from J, leaving 15 bases between. The CDR3 contains 16 residues. CDR3 protein: CASSQGSNIRDNEQFF. Written as DNA, the CDR3 is TGCGCCAGCAGCCAAGGTAGTAATATTCGGGACAATGAGCAGTTCTTC.

This chain joins TRBV6-1 and TRBJ2-1; 10 bases match TRBD2. The length of the CDR3 is 14 residues. The germline V gene has CDR1 MNHNS and CDR2 SASEGT. The J segment lost 6 bases and the V segment lost 11 bases, leaving 10 bases of the junction unmatched. The CDR3: CAVHRTSGFNEQFF. The CDR3 nucleotides read TGTGCCGTTCATAGGACTAGCGGCTTCAATGAGCAGTTCTTC.

This clonotype has a handful of counts. The chain employs TRBV27 and TRBJ2-5; 12 nucleotides agree with TRBD2. From germline, CDR1 is MNHEY and CDR2 SMNVEV (reference sequence). V was clipped by 4 bases and J by 0 bases; unmatched bases: 6. The CDR3 runs to 17 residues. The DNA for the CDR3 is TGTGCCAGCAGTTCCCTCCGACTAGCGGGGGACCAAGAGACCCAGTACTTC. Its translation is CASSSLRLAGDQETQYF.

The chain combines TRBV9 with TRBJ2-2, with D unclear. The CDR3 is 15 residues long. The V end was cut by 0 bases, the J end by 6 bases, with 12 bases between. Germline CDR1 SGDLS, CDR2 YYNGEE. CDR3 region: CASSVGSGISGELFF. The CDR3 DNA reads as TGTGCCAGCAGCGTAGGATCCGGAATATCCGGGGAGCTGTTTTTT.

This clonotype was found a few times. The chain recombines TRBV4-2 with TRBJ2-7; D uncertain. V lost 1 base and J 2 bases, leaving 6 bases between the germline ends. Germline assignment: CDR1 LGHNA and CDR2 YNFKEQ. The CDR3 contains 13 residues. This chain's CDR3 is CASSQAQTYEQYF. The CDR3 bases are TGTGCCAGCAGCCAAGCACAGACCTACGAGCAGTACTTC.

This clonotype was detected a few times. The chain joins TRBV29-1 to TRBJ2-3; the D gene is possibly TRBD2 (6 bases). CDR1 SQVTM and CDR2 ANQGSEA come from the germline V gene. The CDR3 loop spans 12 amino acids. Trimming took 5 bases from V and 7 from J, leaving 13 bases between them. In DNA form, the CDR3 reads TGCAGCGTTTCCTGGGGGGAAAATACGCAGTATTTT. This translates into CSVSWGENTQYF.

V gene TRBV2 combines with J gene TRBJ1-2, with D unresolved. V lost 7 bases, J lost 7 bases, and 16 bases lay in between. Germline CDR1 and CDR2: SNHLY and FYNNEI. The CDR3 spans 13 residues. CDR3 sequence: CASNPRSRGGYTF. CDR3 nucleotides: TGTGCCAGCAATCCAAGGTCCCGCGGTGGCTACACCTTC.

This clonotype was seen only a few times. The chain uses TRBV28 and TRBJ1-4; perhaps TRBD1 as D (5 bases). The length of the CDR3 is 16 residues. Germline V lookup: CDR1 MDHEN, CDR2 SYDVKM. V gave up 2 bases and J gave up 8 bases, with 18 bases separating them. CDR3 protein: CASSLPGEGRKEKLFF. CDR3 DNA sequence: TGTGCCAGCAGTTTACCGGGGGAGGGGAGGAAGGAAAAACTGTTTTTT.

V and J are TRBV7-2 and TRBJ1-2, with 7 bases lining up with TRBD1. The CDR3 loop spans 13 amino acids. The V and J ends lost 5 bases and 8 bases, in that order; junction bases with no gene match: 8. Germline values: CDR1 SGHTA, CDR2 FQGNSA. CDR3 loop: CASSPTGRLGYTF. Written as DNA, the CDR3 is TGTGCCAGCAGCCCGACAGGGAGGTTGGGCTACACCTTC.

A few counts support this clonotype. The V call is TRBV5-6, the J call TRBJ2-7; D call uncertain. This CDR3 has 13 residues. CDR1 and CDR2 (germline): SGHDT, YYEEEE. V shed 0 bases and J shed 6 bases, with 10 bases lying between them. Here the CDR3 DNA reads TGTGCCAGCAGCTTGGGGGGTCTGGGCGAGCAGTACTTC. Protein: CASSLGGLGEQYF.

This clonotype was counted ten times or more. The V call is TRBV7-2, the J call TRBJ2-7, with a weak D call TRBD1 (6 bases). The CDR3 is made up of 14 amino acids. The germline V gene has CDR1 SGHTA and CDR2 FQGNSA. The germline V and J ends were trimmed by 5 bases and 1 base, with 12 bases remaining between them. In DNA, the CDR3 is TGTGCCAGCAGCCGGGTGGGGGCGTCCTACGAGCAGTACTTC. It is translated as CASSRVGASYEQYF. The whole variable domain, remainder taken from reference TRBV7-2 and TRBJ2-7, is GAGVSQSPSNKVTEKGKDVELRCDPISGHTALYWYRQSLGQGLEFLIYFQGNSAPDKSGLPSDRFSAERTGGSVSTLTIQRTQQEDSAVYLCASSRVGASYEQYFGPGTRLTVT.

The chain carries TRBV6-1 and TRBJ2-3; 9 bases are a match to TRBD1. The V gene end was trimmed by 8 bases and the J gene end by 2 bases; junction bases not matched to a gene: 5. The CDR3 runs to 14 residues. The germline V gene encodes CDR1 MNHNS and CDR2 SASEGT. The CDR3 DNA sequence: TGTGCCAGCCGCGACAGGGGGACCACAGATACGCAGTATTTT. This codes for CASRDRGTTDTQYF.

V usage is TRBV12-3 or TRBV12-4 and J usage is TRBJ2-4, with D perhaps matching TRBD1 or TRBD2 (5 bases each). CDR3 length: 13 residues. V dropped 3 bases and J dropped 9 bases, with 12 bases sitting between them. The CDR3 nucleotides are TGTGCCAGCAGTTTGATGTGGGACGGCATTCAGTACTTC. Protein: CASSLMWDGIQYF.

V gene TRBV12-3 or TRBV12-4 combines with J gene TRBJ2-3; 12 bases are shared with TRBD2. The CDR3 length is 16 residues. The V and J ends lost 3 bases and 9 bases, in that order; junction bases with no gene match: 10. The chain's CDR3 is CASSFGLTSGSRTQYF. For the CDR3, the DNA is TGTGCCAGCAGTTTTGGGTTGACTAGCGGGAGTCGGACGCAGTATTTT.

This sequence joins TRBV7-2 and TRBJ2-5; a weak D match, TRBD2 (5 bases). Trimming removed 5 bases from V and 6 bases from J, with 13 bases in between. The CDR3 spans 13 residues. The germline V gene has CDR1 SGHTA and CDR2 FQGNSA. The CDR3 coding sequence is TGTGCCAGCAGCCTCGGGGAGACCAAGACCCAGTACTTC. It encodes CASSLGETKTQYF.

V gene TRBV20-1 combines with J gene TRBJ2-2; no reliable D call. The germline gives CDR1 DFQATT, CDR2 SNEGSKA (reference sequence). V dropped 3 bases and J dropped 6 bases, with 17 bases sitting between them. The CDR3 covers 15 residues. The CDR3 loop reads CSARDGNTLPGELFF. CDR3 DNA: TGCAGTGCTAGGGATGGGAATACTCTGCCCGGGGAGCTGTTTTTT.

The chain has TRBV6-1 and TRBJ2-2, with D possibly being TRBD2 (6 bases). Trimming took off 7 bases at V and 1 base at J, with 16 bases between the two ends. Germline V lookup: CDR1 MNHNS, CDR2 SASEGT. The CDR3 length is 16 residues. The CDR3 sequence is CASTFQGGGNTGELFF. CDR3 coding DNA: TGTGCCAGCACCTTCCAGGGAGGTGGGAACACCGGGGAGCTGTTTTTT.

This clonotype appeared a single time. The V and J genes are TRBV6-2 or TRBV6-3 and TRBJ2-7; 8 bases map to TRBD1. Germline assignment: CDR1 MNHEY and CDR2 SVGEGT. V trimming: 5 bases; J trimming: 1 base; junction bases outside the gene matches: 7. This CDR3 region has 15 residues. CDR3 sequence: CASSDPGQVSYEQYF. DNA for the CDR3: TGTGCCAGCAGTGACCCGGGACAGGTGTCCTACGAGCAGTACTTC.

This clonotype has just a few counts. V and J are TRBV6-1 and TRBJ2-2, with 10 bases lining up with TRBD2. CDR1 and CDR2 (germline): MNHNS, SASEGT. V shed 5 bases and J 4 bases; nucleotides not matched to a gene: 1. This CDR3 is 14 amino acids long. The CDR3 nucleotides read TGTGCCAGCAGTAGCGGGAGGGCCACCGGGGAGCTGTTTTTT. Its translation is CASSSGRATGELFF.

This clonotype has only a few counts. In nucleotides, the CDR3 is TGTGCCAGCAGTCACACGAATCGACAGTCTGGCGAGCAGTACTTC. This gives the protein CASSHTNRQSGEQYF. This chain connects TRBV12-3 or TRBV12-4 to TRBJ2-7; maybe TRBD1 (5 bases). CDR3 length: 15 amino acids. The germline V and J ends were trimmed by 5 bases and 6 bases, with 20 bases remaining between them.

This clonotype turned up a few times. The chain carries TRBV10-3 and TRBJ1-5, with D maybe TRBD1 (6 bases). V was shortened by 1 base and J by 5 bases, with 18 bases between the two germline ends. Germline V lookup: CDR1 ENHRY, CDR2 SYGVKD. The CDR3 has 17 residues. The CDR3 sequence is CAISEFGGQLVDQPQHF. CDR3 bases: TGTGCCATCAGTGAGTTCGGAGGACAGTTGGTGGATCAGCCCCAGCATTTT.

The rearrangement uses TRBV6-1 and TRBJ1-6; D ambiguous. This CDR3 is 13 amino acids long. V lost 6 bases to trimming and J lost 8 bases, with 11 bases between them. CDR1 MNHNS and CDR2 SASEGT come from the germline V gene. CDR3 sequence (DNA): TGTGCCAGCAGGGGCCCCGATGATTCACCCCTCCACTTT. Amino acid sequence: CASRGPDDSPLHF.

The chain carries TRBV20-1 and TRBJ2-3; TRBD2 matches at 12 bases. This CDR3 spans 16 amino acids. CDR1 DFQATT and CDR2 SNEGSKA come from the germline V gene (reference sequence). Trimming cost V 0 bases and J 1 base; bases outside gene matches: 2. CDR3 sequence (DNA): TGCAGTGCTAGAGATTGGACTAGCGGGGGCACAGATACGCAGTATTTT. Residues: CSARDWTSGGTDTQYF.